The next 19 T cell receptor beta chains were all read from a single sample in a study of identical twins. TCRdb reprocessed the 5' RACE reads with MiXCR, giving one entry per CDR3 protein. The sample records 700,000 or so distinct CDR3 sequences, 8.5% to 9.5% being singletons. These same data were also listed under a study on yellow fever vaccine responses in identical twins.

Sequencing input: PBMCs. These receptors all come from a woman aged 18-35 years in good health.

The sample holds many counts of this clonotype. The chain recombines TRBV12-3 or TRBV12-4 with TRBJ2-3; 11 bases align to TRBD2. The CDR3 loop spans 12 amino acids. The CDR3 nucleotides are TGTGCTAGCGGGAGGGCCTCAGATACGCAGTATTTT. It specifies CASGRASDTQYF.

This clonotype was picked up many times. The chain recombines TRBV20-1 with TRBJ2-5; no clear D gene. The ends were cut back, 3 bases at V and 1 base at J, with 6 bases in the middle. The CDR3 length is 12 residues. Per germline, CDR1 DFQATT and CDR2 SNEGSKA (reference sequence). CDR3: CSARTAQETQYF. CDR3 bases: TGCAGTGCTAGGACGGCCCAAGAGACCCAGTACTTC.

The chain employs TRBV15 and TRBJ2-3, with unresolved D. CDR1 is LNHNV and CDR2 is YYDKDF in the germline V gene (reference sequence). V lost 0 bases and J lost 4, with 11 bases in between. The CDR3 contains 15 residues. The CDR3 loop reads CATSRDKGGSDTQYF. The CDR3 bases are TGTGCCACCAGCAGAGATAAGGGCGGATCAGATACGCAGTATTTT.

In this sample, this clonotype turned up many times. It may be a read error: a sequence one base away is much more abundant. The chain links TRBV11-2 to TRBJ2-3; unclear D gene. V was pared by 6 bases and J by 2 bases, with 3 bases between. CDR3 length equals 11 residues. Germline lookup yields CDR1 SGHAT and CDR2 FQNNGV. The CDR3 DNA reads TGTGCCAGCAGATTCACAGATACGCAGTATTTT. Translation gives CASRFTDTQYF.

The gene calls are TRBV12-3 or TRBV12-4 and TRBJ1-2; 8 nucleotides agree with TRBD1. The CDR3 sequence is 14 residues long. The V segment lost 5 bases and the J segment 0 bases; nucleotides outside the gene matches: 2. The chain's CDR3 is CASSMGQANYGYTF. CDR3 nucleotide sequence: TGTGCCAGCAGTATGGGACAGGCTAACTATGGCTACACCTTC.

This clonotype was observed a few times. The CDR3 loop reads CASSEMRAGYLRGQYF. The CDR3 DNA reads TGTGCCAGCAGTGAAATGCGAGCGGGGTACCTACGAGGGCAGTACTTC. The rearrangement links TRBV6-1 to TRBJ2-7; 7 bases are a match to TRBD2. Germline values: CDR1 MNHNS, CDR2 SASEGT. Losses at the gene ends were 2 bases for V and 9 bases for J; bases not matched to a gene: 16. The CDR3 has 16 residues.

V usage is TRBV19 and J usage is TRBJ1-1, with D unclear. The germline gives CDR1 LNHDA, CDR2 SQIVND (reference sequence). Trimming removed 3 bases at V and 3 bases at J, with 8 bases between. This CDR3 region has 13 residues. This CDR3 is CASSIGIDTEAFF. The DNA for the CDR3 is TGTGCCAGTAGTATCGGGATAGACACTGAAGCTTTCTTT.

The chain links TRBV7-3 to TRBJ1-1; D uncertain. The CDR3 runs to 13 residues. Germline V gene lookup returns CDR1 SGHTA and CDR2 FQGTGA. V was clipped by 2 bases and J by 1 base, with 5 bases between them. CDR3 loop: CASSLFENTEAFF. The CDR3, as DNA: TGTGCCAGCAGCTTATTCGAGAACACTGAAGCTTTCTTT.

This sequence joins TRBV7-8 and TRBJ1-1; no definite D call. Between the trimmed V and J ends, which lost 5 bases and 0 bases, there was a span of 13 bases. Germline lookup yields CDR1 SGHVS and CDR2 FQNEAQ. The CDR3 spans 15 residues. The CDR3 protein is CASSLSIVLNTEAFF. In DNA, the CDR3 is TGTGCCAGCAGCCTCTCCATAGTTTTGAACACTGAAGCTTTCTTT.

This clonotype has only a few counts. The chain employs TRBV29-1 and TRBJ2-1, with D maybe TRBD1 (6 bases). The germline V and J ends were trimmed by 6 bases and 4 bases, with 19 bases remaining between them. This CDR3 contains 15 residues. Germline V gene lookup returns CDR1 SQVTM and CDR2 ANQGSEA. CDR3 region: CSVPADRGIYNEQFF. The CDR3 DNA reads as TGCAGCGTCCCCGCGGACAGAGGTATTTACAATGAGCAGTTCTTC.

The CDR3 is CASSQELQGQFF. CDR3 in DNA: TGTGCCAGCAGCCAAGAATTGCAAGGGCAGTTCTTC. This chain links TRBV4-2 with TRBJ2-1; D is undetermined. V lost 0 bases to trimming and J lost 12 bases, with 9 bases between them. The CDR3 has 12 residues. Germline V gene data show CDR1 as LGHNA and CDR2 as YNFKEQ.

This clonotype was detected only a few times. The V and J genes are TRBV7-9 and TRBJ2-3; 7 positions match TRBD2. The CDR3 runs to 14 residues. Germline CDR1 reads SEHNR; CDR2 reads FQNEAQ (reference sequence). V trimming: 2 bases; J trimming: 4 bases; junction bases outside the gene matches: 3. CDR3 coding DNA: TGTGCCAGCAGCTTAAGCGGGGCTGCAGATACGCAGTATTTT. Translated: CASSLSGAADTQYF.

This clonotype was seen many times. The chain has TRBV12-3 or TRBV12-4 and TRBJ1-1, with D maybe TRBD1 (6 bases). The CDR3 sequence is 14 residues long. V lost 3 bases to trimming and J lost 5 bases, with 13 bases between them. The CDR3 DNA sequence: TGTGCCAGCAGTTTTCGAGGGGGGGGTACTGAAGCTTTCTTT. It codes for CASSFRGGGTEAFF.

This clonotype came up many times. This chain links TRBV18 with TRBJ2-1; 9 bases fit TRBD1. The length of the CDR3 is 12 residues. The V gene's germline CDR1 is KGHSH and CDR2 LQKENI. V shed 6 bases and J 8 bases; nucleotides not matched to a gene: 2. Written as DNA, the CDR3 is TGTGCCAGCTCGCGGACAGGGGATGAGCAGTTCTTC. This gives the protein CASSRTGDEQFF.

This clonotype was seen many times. The rearrangement links TRBV6-5 to TRBJ2-4, with TRBD2 matching over 11 bases. Germline-derived CDR1 and CDR2 are MNHEY and SVGAGI. Unmatched junction bases numbered 7, after V lost 3 bases and J lost 0 bases. This CDR3 spans 18 amino acids. This CDR3 reads CASSYDSGGVGAKNIQYF. CDR3 nucleotide sequence: TGTGCCAGCAGTTATGATAGCGGGGGGGTAGGAGCCAAAAACATTCAGTACTTC.

This chain links TRBV16 with TRBJ1-4; no clear D. Germline V lookup: CDR1 KGHSY, CDR2 FQNENV. This CDR3 comprises 15 residues. V was shortened by 2 bases and J by 0 bases, with 7 bases between the two germline ends. The CDR3 loop is CASSQNSATNEKLFF. The CDR3 DNA sequence: TGTGCCAGCAGCCAAAACAGTGCAACTAATGAAAAACTGTTTTTT.

This clonotype was detected many times. The genes are TRBV12-3 or TRBV12-4 and TRBJ2-7, with D tentatively TRBD2 (7 bases). Trimming stripped 3 bases from V and 2 bases from J, with 17 bases between. This CDR3 contains 16 residues. The CDR3 here is CASSFRGRAGPYEQYF. In DNA, the CDR3 is TGTGCCAGCAGTTTTAGGGGGAGGGCCGGCCCCTACGAGCAGTACTTC.

V is TRBV7-2 and J is TRBJ1-5; TRBD1 matches 7 bases. Germline V gives CDR1 SGHTA, CDR2 FQGNSA. V gave up 1 base and J gave up 0 bases; unmatched junction bases: 3. This CDR3 spans 16 amino acids. CDR3 loop: CASSLGQGYSNQPQHF. As DNA, the CDR3 is TGTGCCAGCAGCTTAGGACAGGGCTATAGCAATCAGCCCCAGCATTTT.

There are a few counts of this clonotype. The chain recombines TRBV5-5 with TRBJ2-3; 7 positions agree with TRBD1. The germline CDR1 and CDR2 sequences are SGHKS and YYEKEE (reference sequence). The V and J ends lost 3 bases and 0 bases, in that order; junction bases with no gene match: 7. This CDR3 region has 16 residues. CDR3 DNA: TGTGCCAGCAGCTCGAACCGACAGGGAAGCACAGATACGCAGTATTTT. This codes for CASSSNRQGSTDTQYF.